This is a list of T cell receptor beta chains from one sample in a study of beta chain features in type 1 diabetes. Here immunoSEQ multiplex PCR was the method, and the copy in TCRdb shows in-frame clones only, minus some. The profile covers about 700,000 clones, with roughly 13% appearing a single time and 0.022% taken by the ten largest. The material sequenced was naive CD4+ T cells from blood. These receptors came from a man younger than 35 with type 1 diabetes. Each CDR3 is given with its conserved first and last residue.

length	V	J	CDR3
14	TRBV5-4	TRBJ2-4	CASSYTGEGNIQYF
13	TRBV5-6	TRBJ1-5	CASSLDRNQPQHF
13	TRBV6-1	TRBJ1-5	CASSELLGQPQHF
15	TRBV5-1	TRBJ2-3	CASSLERGSTDTQYF
13	TRBV6-6	TRBJ2-5	CASSYWQGETQYF
15	TRBV9	TRBJ1-2	CASSTPTGGYYGYTF
15	TRBV7-9	TRBJ1-6	CASSLPGQMNSPLHF
10	TRBV27	TRBJ2-1	CARRTNEQFF
13	TRBV7-9	TRBJ2-2	CASMMSGTGELFF
15	TRBV9	TRBJ2-1	CASSPGRVPTSEQFF
14	TRBV14	TRBJ1-1	CASSQASTGPEAFF
16	TRBV9	TRBJ2-1	CASSPLRTSGYNEQFF
14	TRBV27	TRBJ2-2	CASKRDEGTGELFF
14	TRBV6-6	TRBJ1-1	CASSPTETNTEAFF
13	TRBV27	TRBJ1-2	CASSAEGLGGYTF
13	TRBV11-3	TRBJ2-5	CASSFAGEETQYF
18	TRBV9	TRBJ2-3	CASSVEAGWTGSTDTQYF
11	TRBV30	TRBJ1-2	CAWSLTYGYTF
14	TRBV2	TRBJ1-4	CASTRQDLNEKLFF
12	TRBV5-1	TRBJ2-7	CASIFGGRVQYF
11	TRBV20-1	TRBJ1-1	CSAAGGTEAFF
15	TRBV5-1	TRBJ2-4	CASSLLGLAKNIQYF
13	TRBV29-1	TRBJ2-5	CSVEAGDGETQYF
11	TRBV20-1	TRBJ2-5	CSAHRVETQYF
14	TRBV30	TRBJ1-4	CAWSRQGSKEKLFF
15	TRBV14	TRBJ2-5	CASSQAQGVWETQYF
14	TRBV6-5	TRBJ1-4	CASRTRGRPEKLFF
13	TRBV19	TRBJ1-1	CASSKGVKTEAFF
14	TRBV5-4	TRBJ1-1	CASSSTGMNTEAFF
13	TRBV29-1	TRBJ2-1	CSVGSRITDEQFF
20	TRBV4-1	TRBJ2-1	CASSQRRGDSLRSSYNEQFF